The rows below give T cell receptor beta chains drawn from one sample of a study of blood T cell repertoires in COVID-19. Using immunoSEQ multiplex PCR, the repertoire was profiled, and TCRdb retains in-frame clones only, with some absent. The table lists almost 55,000 clones, roughly 84% of them singletons. Sequencing was carried out using peripheral blood. These receptors came from a man aged 45 to 65 with acute or convalescent COVID-19. Each CDR3 is given with its conserved first and last residue. The order of the fields is J gene, clone size, V gene, D gene, CDR3 protein, CDR3 DNA. A D gene is named only where the DNA matches it firmly. A clone size is listed for some rows: how often the clone was seen (once, few, many), or a class if it is expanded.

j_gene: TRBJ1-3
abundance: NA
v_gene: TRBV4-1
d_gene: TRBD1
CDR3aa: CASSQTGGAGNTIYF
CDR3nt: TGCGCCAGCAGCCAAACAGGGGGCGCTGGAAACACCATATATTTT

j_gene: TRBJ2-5
abundance: NA
v_gene: TRBV5-1
d_gene: TRBD1
CDR3aa: CASSVGTVQETQYF
CDR3nt: TGCGCCAGCAGCGTCGGGACAGTCCAAGAGACCCAGTACTTC

j_gene: TRBJ2-2
abundance: NA
v_gene: TRBV11-3
d_gene: NA
CDR3aa: CASSYGLLNTGELFF
CDR3nt: TGTGCCAGCAGCTACGGACTTCTGAACACCGGGGAGCTGTTTTTT

j_gene: TRBJ1-1
abundance: NA
v_gene: TRBV6-5
d_gene: TRBD1
CDR3aa: CASTLTQGARTEAFF
CDR3nt: TGTGCCAGCACCCTGACACAGGGGGCACGGACTGAAGCTTTCTTT

j_gene: TRBJ2-2
abundance: few
v_gene: TRBV2
d_gene: TRBD1
CDR3aa: CASSEGQGSTGELFF
CDR3nt: TGTGCCAGCAGTGAAGGACAGGGGAGTACCGGGGAGCTGTTTTTT

j_gene: TRBJ2-2
abundance: NA
v_gene: TRBV6-5
d_gene: NA
CDR3aa: CASSPSGLPSGELFF
CDR3nt: TGTGCCAGCAGTCCTTCGGGTCTTCCAAGCGGGGAGCTGTTTTTT

j_gene: TRBJ2-2
abundance: few
v_gene: TRBV5-4
d_gene: TRBD2
CDR3aa: CASSVAGLASGELFF
CDR3nt: TGTGCCAGCAGCGTCGCGGGACTAGCATCCGGGGAGCTGTTTTTT

j_gene: TRBJ2-5
abundance: NA
v_gene: TRBV6-6
d_gene: TRBD1
CDR3aa: CASSYARTGGGETQYF
CDR3nt: TGTGCCAGCAGTTACGCCCGGACAGGGGGCGGGGAGACCCAGTACTTC

j_gene: TRBJ2-3
abundance: NA
v_gene: TRBV5-6
d_gene: TRBD1
CDR3aa: CASSLQTGSITDTQYF
CDR3nt: TGTGCCAGCAGCTTGCAGACAGGGTCAATCACAGATACGCAGTATTTT

j_gene: TRBJ1-2
abundance: NA
v_gene: TRBV19
d_gene: TRBD1
CDR3aa: CASSGQGNYGYTF
CDR3nt: TGTGCCAGTAGCGGACAGGGGAACTATGGCTACACCTTC

j_gene: TRBJ2-7
abundance: NA
v_gene: TRBV10-2
d_gene: TRBD2
CDR3aa: CASVSSGSAEQYF
CDR3nt: TGCGCCAGCGTTTCGAGCGGGAGTGCCGAGCAGTACTTC

j_gene: TRBJ2-7
abundance: once
v_gene: TRBV3-1/TRBV3-2
d_gene: TRBD2
CDR3aa: CASSQESRPGGEQYF
CDR3nt: TGTGCCAGCAGCCAAGAAAGCAGGCCGGGGGGGGAGCAGTACTTC

j_gene: TRBJ2-2
abundance: NA
v_gene: TRBV30
d_gene: NA
CDR3aa: CAYSLATGELFF
CDR3nt: TGTGCCTATTCCCTAGCGACCGGGGAGCTGTTTTTT

j_gene: TRBJ2-3
abundance: once
v_gene: TRBV13
d_gene: NA
CDR3aa: CASSLEAELTDTQYF
CDR3nt: TGTGCCAGCAGCTTAGAGGCAGAACTAACAGATACGCAGTATTTT

j_gene: TRBJ1-2
abundance: NA
v_gene: TRBV6-5
d_gene: NA
CDR3aa: CASSYRGAGYTF
CDR3nt: TGTGCCAGCAGTTACCGGGGGGCGGGCTACACCTTC

j_gene: TRBJ2-7
abundance: NA
v_gene: TRBV5-1
d_gene: NA
CDR3aa: CASSAEPGQREQYF
CDR3nt: TGCGCCAGCAGCGCGGAACCCGGACAGAGGGAGCAGTACTTC

j_gene: TRBJ2-5
abundance: NA
v_gene: TRBV9
d_gene: NA
CDR3aa: CASSPPVSQETQYF
CDR3nt: TGTGCCAGCAGCCCACCAGTGTCGCAAGAGACCCAGTACTTC

j_gene: TRBJ2-1
abundance: NA
v_gene: TRBV28
d_gene: TRBD2
CDR3aa: CASSLAGGFGNEQFF
CDR3nt: TGTGCCAGCAGTTTAGCGGGAGGCTTTGGAAATGAGCAGTTCTTC

j_gene: TRBJ2-3
abundance: NA
v_gene: TRBV19
d_gene: NA
CDR3aa: CASSIGGLWKVADTQYF
CDR3nt: TGTGCCAGTAGTATAGGAGGGCTATGGAAGGTCGCAGATACGCAGTATTTT

j_gene: TRBJ2-1
abundance: few
v_gene: TRBV28
d_gene: TRBD2
CDR3aa: CASTEGAGGSHEQFF
CDR3nt: TGTGCCAGCACCGAGGGGGCGGGAGGGTCCCATGAGCAGTTCTTC

j_gene: TRBJ1-3
abundance: NA
v_gene: TRBV3-1/TRBV3-2
d_gene: NA
CDR3aa: CASSQDLPGVRSGNTIYF
CDR3nt: TGTGCCAGCAGCCAAGATCTGCCGGGGGTTCGATCGGGAAACACCATATATTTT

j_gene: TRBJ2-1
abundance: NA
v_gene: TRBV4-1
d_gene: TRBD2
CDR3aa: CASSRRRGSAGELDEQFF
CDR3nt: TGCGCCAGCAGCCGACGAAGGGGTTCTGCGGGAGAATTGGATGAGCAGTTCTTC

j_gene: TRBJ1-5
abundance: NA
v_gene: TRBV2
d_gene: NA
CDR3aa: CASSAGGKQPQHF
CDR3nt: TGTGCCAGCAGTGCCGGAGGGAAACAGCCCCAGCATTTT

j_gene: TRBJ1-4
abundance: NA
v_gene: TRBV11-2
d_gene: NA
CDR3aa: CASSFRGGEKLFF
CDR3nt: TGTGCCAGCAGCTTTAGGGGTGGCGAAAAACTGTTTTTT

j_gene: TRBJ2-5
abundance: NA
v_gene: TRBV4-1
d_gene: TRBD1
CDR3aa: CASSQETGWGETQYF
CDR3nt: TGCGCCAGCAGCCAAGAGACAGGGTGGGGGGAGACCCAGTACTTC

j_gene: TRBJ1-3
abundance: NA
v_gene: TRBV21-1
d_gene: NA
CDR3aa: CASSKDGRERRSSGNTIYF
CDR3nt: TGTGCCAGCAGCAAAGACGGAAGAGAACGACGGAGCTCTGGAAACACCATATATTTT

j_gene: TRBJ2-1
abundance: NA
v_gene: TRBV7-6
d_gene: TRBD2
CDR3aa: CASSGFLLPGTSKIQNEQFF
CDR3nt: TGTGCCAGCAGCGGTTTTCTACTTCCCGGGACTAGTAAAATCCAGAATGAGCAGTTCTTC

j_gene: TRBJ2-1
abundance: NA
v_gene: TRBV6-6
d_gene: NA
CDR3aa: CASSRNNEQFF
CDR3nt: TGTGCCAGCAGCAGAAACAATGAGCAGTTCTTC

j_gene: TRBJ2-1
abundance: NA
v_gene: TRBV4-1
d_gene: TRBD2
CDR3aa: CASSRFPGLAGDGEQFF
CDR3nt: TGCGCCAGCAGCCGTTTCCCGGGACTAGCGGGAGACGGTGAGCAGTTCTTC

j_gene: TRBJ1-1
abundance: NA
v_gene: TRBV19
d_gene: TRBD1
CDR3aa: CASSLRPTGGRTEAFF
CDR3nt: TGTGCCAGTAGTCTCCGCCCGACAGGGGGAAGGACTGAAGCTTTCTTT

j_gene: TRBJ1-1
abundance: NA
v_gene: TRBV9
d_gene: NA
CDR3aa: CASSVALGENTEAFF
CDR3nt: TGTGCCAGCAGCGTAGCTCTAGGGGAGAACACTGAAGCTTTCTTT

j_gene: TRBJ1-1
abundance: once
v_gene: TRBV5-8
d_gene: TRBD1
CDR3aa: CASRFGTGGLWTEAFF
CDR3nt: TGTGCCAGCAGATTCGGGACAGGGGGATTATGGACTGAAGCTTTCTTT

j_gene: TRBJ1-6
abundance: NA
v_gene: TRBV2
d_gene: TRBD1
CDR3aa: CASSVGDREVSYNSPLHF
CDR3nt: TGTGCCAGCAGTGTTGGGGACAGGGAAGTTAGCTATAATTCACCCCTCCACTTT

j_gene: TRBJ2-1
abundance: few
v_gene: TRBV4-1
d_gene: NA
CDR3aa: CASSQDGRGYNEQFF
CDR3nt: TGCGCCAGCAGCCAAGATGGCAGAGGATACAATGAGCAGTTCTTC

j_gene: TRBJ1-5
abundance: few
v_gene: TRBV27
d_gene: NA
CDR3aa: CASSSLFDRFGQPQHF
CDR3nt: TGTGCCAGCAGTTCCCTATTTGACAGGTTCGGGCAGCCCCAGCATTTT

j_gene: TRBJ1-1
abundance: NA
v_gene: TRBV6-5
d_gene: NA
CDR3aa: CASIPAPRGSEAFF
CDR3nt: TGTGCCAGCATTCCAGCCCCGCGGGGCTCTGAAGCTTTCTTT

j_gene: TRBJ1-5
abundance: NA
v_gene: TRBV28
d_gene: NA
CDR3aa: CASRPSPGAQPQHF
CDR3nt: TGTGCCAGCAGACCCTCGCCAGGGGCTCAGCCCCAGCATTTT

j_gene: TRBJ1-1
abundance: NA
v_gene: TRBV30
d_gene: TRBD1
CDR3aa: CAWDRGETEAFF
CDR3nt: TGTGCCTGGGACAGGGGAGAGACTGAAGCTTTCTTT

j_gene: TRBJ1-2
abundance: NA
v_gene: TRBV2
d_gene: NA
CDR3aa: CASSEGGESYGYTF
CDR3nt: TGTGCCAGCAGTGAGGGGGGGGAATCCTATGGCTACACCTTC

j_gene: TRBJ2-7
abundance: NA
v_gene: TRBV11-2
d_gene: NA
CDR3aa: CASSLGTWEVRGYEQYF
CDR3nt: TGTGCCAGCAGCTTAGGGACGTGGGAGGTTCGGGGCTACGAGCAGTACTTC

j_gene: TRBJ2-2
abundance: NA
v_gene: TRBV18
d_gene: TRBD1
CDR3aa: CASSPTGGRTGELFF
CDR3nt: TGTGCCAGCTCACCGACAGGGGGCAGGACCGGGGAGCTGTTTTTT

j_gene: TRBJ2-1
abundance: few
v_gene: TRBV24-1
d_gene: TRBD2
CDR3aa: CATSDPRAGDNEQFF
CDR3nt: TGTGCCACCAGTGATCCACGAGCGGGAGACAATGAGCAGTTCTTC

j_gene: TRBJ2-7
abundance: NA
v_gene: TRBV14
d_gene: NA
CDR3aa: CASSDQLVYEQYF
CDR3nt: TGTGCCAGCAGCGATCAACTAGTCTACGAGCAGTACTTC

j_gene: TRBJ2-7
abundance: NA
v_gene: TRBV29-1
d_gene: NA
CDR3aa: CSVEDYVGAEQYF
CDR3nt: TGCAGCGTTGAAGATTATGTGGGGGCGGAGCAGTACTTC

j_gene: TRBJ2-3
abundance: NA
v_gene: TRBV27
d_gene: TRBD2
CDR3aa: CASSSYEGLALSDTQYF
CDR3nt: TGTGCCAGCAGTTCCTACGAAGGACTAGCGCTTTCAGATACGCAGTATTTT

j_gene: TRBJ2-3
abundance: NA
v_gene: TRBV5-1
d_gene: NA
CDR3aa: CASSLSQDTDTQYF
CDR3nt: TGCGCCAGCAGCTTGTCACAGGACACAGATACGCAGTATTTT

j_gene: TRBJ1-6
abundance: NA
v_gene: TRBV19
d_gene: TRBD1
CDR3aa: CASSIGGQGSLHF
CDR3nt: TGTGCCAGTAGTATAGGGGGACAGGGCTCCCTCCACTTT

j_gene: TRBJ1-4
abundance: NA
v_gene: TRBV5-5
d_gene: TRBD1
CDR3aa: CASSLQGATNEKLFF
CDR3nt: TGTGCCAGCAGCCTACAGGGGGCAACTAATGAAAAACTGTTTTTT

j_gene: TRBJ2-1
abundance: NA
v_gene: TRBV6-5
d_gene: TRBD2
CDR3aa: CASSYAGGSEQFF
CDR3nt: TGTGCCAGCAGTTATGCGGGGGGCAGTGAGCAGTTCTTC

j_gene: TRBJ2-5
abundance: once
v_gene: TRBV28
d_gene: TRBD1
CDR3aa: CASSGDRGKETQYF
CDR3nt: TGTGCCAGCAGTGGGGACAGGGGGAAAGAGACCCAGTACTTC

j_gene: TRBJ2-7
abundance: NA
v_gene: TRBV5-1
d_gene: TRBD1
CDR3aa: CASSLRQGSYEQYF
CDR3nt: TGCGCCAGCAGCTTGCGACAGGGGTCCTACGAGCAGTACTTC